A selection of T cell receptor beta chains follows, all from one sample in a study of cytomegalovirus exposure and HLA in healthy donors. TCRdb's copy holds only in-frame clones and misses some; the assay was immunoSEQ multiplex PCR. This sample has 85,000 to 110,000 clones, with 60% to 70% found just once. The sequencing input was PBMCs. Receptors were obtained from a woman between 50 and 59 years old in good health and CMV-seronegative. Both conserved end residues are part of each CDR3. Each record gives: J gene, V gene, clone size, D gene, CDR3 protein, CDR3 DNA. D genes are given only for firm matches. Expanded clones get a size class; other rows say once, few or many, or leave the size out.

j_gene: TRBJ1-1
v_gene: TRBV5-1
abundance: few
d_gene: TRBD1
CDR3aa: CASSYRGDTEAFF
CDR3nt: TGCGCCAGCAGCTACAGGGGCGACACTGAAGCTTTCTTT

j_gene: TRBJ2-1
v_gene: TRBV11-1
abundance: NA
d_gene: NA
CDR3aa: CASSRGRKIAASSYNEQFF
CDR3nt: TGTGCCAGCAGCCGGGGACGGAAGATAGCGGCCAGCTCCTACAATGAGCAGTTCTTC

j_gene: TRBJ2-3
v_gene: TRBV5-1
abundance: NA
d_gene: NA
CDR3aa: CASSAESTDTQYF
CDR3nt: TGCGCCAGCAGCGCGGAGAGCACAGATACGCAGTATTTT

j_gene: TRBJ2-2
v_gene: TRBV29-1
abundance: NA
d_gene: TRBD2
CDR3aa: CSVGGLAGFTGELFF
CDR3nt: TGCAGCGTTGGTGGACTAGCGGGGTTCACCGGGGAGCTGTTTTTT

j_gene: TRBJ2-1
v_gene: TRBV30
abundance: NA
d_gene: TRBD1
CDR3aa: CAWRLGTGRRYNEQFF
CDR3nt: TGTGCCTGGAGATTAGGGACAGGGCGTAGGTACAATGAGCAGTTCTTC

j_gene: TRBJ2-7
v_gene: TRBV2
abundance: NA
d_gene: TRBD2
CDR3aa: CASRPGGYEQYF
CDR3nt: TGTGCCAGCAGGCCGGGGGGCTACGAGCAGTACTTC

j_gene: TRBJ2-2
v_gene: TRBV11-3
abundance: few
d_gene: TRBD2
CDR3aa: CASSLAASGYTGELFF
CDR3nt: TGTGCCAGCAGCCTCGCGGCTAGCGGTTACACCGGGGAGCTGTTTTTT

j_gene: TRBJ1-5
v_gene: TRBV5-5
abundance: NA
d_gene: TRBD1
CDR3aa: CASSFRDRDVQPQHF
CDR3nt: TGTGCCAGCAGCTTCCGCGACAGGGATGTTCAGCCCCAGCATTTT

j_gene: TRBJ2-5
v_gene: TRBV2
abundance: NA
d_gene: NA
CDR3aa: CASSEEFSGETQYF
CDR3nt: TGTGCCAGCAGTGAAGAATTTAGCGGAGAGACCCAGTACTTC

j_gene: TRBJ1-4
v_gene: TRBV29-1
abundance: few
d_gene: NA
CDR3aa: CSAGFLGEKLFF
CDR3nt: TGCAGCGCGGGGTTTCTCGGGGAAAAACTGTTTTTT

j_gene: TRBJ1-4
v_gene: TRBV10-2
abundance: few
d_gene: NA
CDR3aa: CASGAGQNLFF
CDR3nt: TGCGCCAGCGGGGCAGGTCAGAACCTGTTTTTT

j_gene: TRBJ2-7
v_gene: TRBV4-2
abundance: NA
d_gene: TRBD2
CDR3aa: CASSQEAGEQAYEQYF
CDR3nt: TGTGCCAGCAGCCAGGAAGCGGGAGAACAGGCCTACGAGCAGTACTTC

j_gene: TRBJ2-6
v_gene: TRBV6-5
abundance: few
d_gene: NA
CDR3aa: CASMRISSGANVLTF
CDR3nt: TGTGCCAGCATGCGTATTAGCTCTGGGGCCAACGTCCTGACTTTC

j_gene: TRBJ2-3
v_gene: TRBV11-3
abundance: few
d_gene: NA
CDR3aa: CASSLGAQTDTQYF
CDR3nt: TGTGCCAGCAGCTTGGGAGCGCAAACAGATACGCAGTATTTT

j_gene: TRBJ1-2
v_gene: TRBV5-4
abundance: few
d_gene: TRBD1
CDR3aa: CASSHRTGNGYTF
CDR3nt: TGTGCCAGCAGCCACCGGACAGGGAATGGCTACACCTTC

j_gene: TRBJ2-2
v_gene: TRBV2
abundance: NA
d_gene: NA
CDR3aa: CASSSSLFGTGELLF
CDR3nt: TGTGCCAGCAGCTCGAGCTTGTTCGGCACCGGGGAGCTGCTTTTT

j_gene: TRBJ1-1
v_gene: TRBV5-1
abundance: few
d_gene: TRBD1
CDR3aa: CASSAGTDTEAFF
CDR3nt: TGCGCCAGCAGCGCCGGGACAGACACTGAAGCTTTCTTT

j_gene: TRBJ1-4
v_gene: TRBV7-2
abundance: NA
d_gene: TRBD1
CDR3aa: CASSWDGTGREKLFF
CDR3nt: TGTGCCAGCAGCTGGGACGGGACAGGACGGGAAAAACTGTTTTTT

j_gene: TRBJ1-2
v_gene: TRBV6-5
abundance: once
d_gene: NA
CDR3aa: CASSYWRGQSGYTF
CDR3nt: TGTGCCAGCAGTTACTGGCGGGGGCAGTCTGGCTACACCTTC

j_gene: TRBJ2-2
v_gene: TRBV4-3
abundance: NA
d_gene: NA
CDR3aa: CASSQEGLAGELFF
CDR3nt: TGCGCCAGCAGCCAAGAGGGACTTGCCGGGGAGCTGTTTTTT

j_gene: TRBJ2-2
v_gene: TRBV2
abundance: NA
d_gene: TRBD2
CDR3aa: CASTRTGGGNTGELFF
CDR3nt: TGTGCCAGCACCAGAACGGGAGGGGGGAACACCGGGGAGCTGTTTTTT

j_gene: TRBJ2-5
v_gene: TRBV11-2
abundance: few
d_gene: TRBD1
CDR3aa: CASSLGQGAETQYF
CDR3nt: TGTGCCAGCAGCTTAGGTCAGGGGGCTGAGACCCAGTACTTC

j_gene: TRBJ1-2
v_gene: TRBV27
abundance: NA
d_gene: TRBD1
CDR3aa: CASRRQGTSNYGYTF
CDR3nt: TGTGCCAGCAGACGACAGGGGACTTCTAACTATGGCTACACCTTC

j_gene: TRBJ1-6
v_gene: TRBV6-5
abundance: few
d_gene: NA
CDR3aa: CASSSTGSGSPLHF
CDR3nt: TGTGCCAGCAGCTCGACAGGCTCTGGATCACCCCTCCACTTT

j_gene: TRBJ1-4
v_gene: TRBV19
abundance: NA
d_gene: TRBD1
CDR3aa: CASSIGGGTDYNEKLFF
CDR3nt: TGTGCCAGTAGTATAGGCGGCGGGACAGACTATAATGAAAAACTGTTTTTT